This passage covers 27 T cell receptor beta chains from one sample sequenced in a study of blood T cells in healthy people across ages (dated by TCRdb to 2014 to 2015). Libraries were prepared through 5' RACE. The run used an Illumina HiSeq 2500. The second PCR ran for about 7 to 11 cycles and used a J-beta primer mix along with a sample-barcoded 5' primer. The public reads were reanalyzed by TCRdb: fastp trimming at Q25, MiXCR alignment, in-frame beta chains only. Rows merge per CDR3 protein into single entries with the most common DNA and genes. A total of roughly 800,000 distinct CDR3 sequences appear in this sample, 58% of them only once. The ten largest clonotypes hold around 20% of the sample. The sequenced sample was blood. Receptors originate from a man younger than 40 in good health.

The chain joins TRBV10-3 to TRBJ1-2, with a weak D call TRBD1 (5 bases). V gave up 6 bases and J gave up 8 bases, with 13 bases separating them. CDR1 and CDR2 from the germline V gene are ENHRY and SYGVKD. The CDR3 has 12 residues. The CDR3 sequence: CAISPGTEGYTF. DNA for the CDR3: TGTGCCATCAGCCCCGGGACCGAGGGCTACACCTTC.

The chain has TRBV5-4 and TRBJ2-3, with 14 bases matching TRBD2. The CDR3 sequence is 16 residues long. Germline V CDR1 and CDR2: SGHNT, YYREEE (reference sequence). With V trimmed by 2 bases and J by 6 bases, 5 bases remained unmatched. The CDR3 DNA follows: TGTGCCAGCAGCTTACCGGGACTAGCGGGAGTCGATACGCAGTATTTT. Protein sequence: CASSLPGLAGVDTQYF.

This chain links TRBV20-1 with TRBJ1-2; possibly TRBD1 for D (6 bases). Germline lookup yields CDR1 DFQATT and CDR2 SNEGSKA (reference sequence). The CDR3 is made up of 13 amino acids. The V gene lost 0 bases and the J gene lost 6 bases, with 11 bases spanning the gap. This CDR3 reads CSARERGQNGYTF. The CDR3 nucleotides read TGCAGTGCTAGAGAGCGGGGGCAAAATGGCTACACCTTC.

The rearrangement links TRBV10-3 to TRBJ2-4; no clear D gene. Gene TRBJ2-7 matches the end of the DNA better, so the J call may be wrong. The CDR3 has 12 amino acids. The germline CDR1 and CDR2 sequences are ENHRY and SYGVKD. CDR3 coding DNA: TGTGCCATCAGTGAGGCCTACTACGAGCAGTACTTC. Translated, it gives CAISEAYYEQYF.

The chain is built from TRBV6-5 and TRBJ1-6, with TRBD1 as a possible D gene (6 bases). Trimming took off 6 bases at V and 13 bases at J, with 13 bases between the two ends. Germline CDR1 reads MNHEY; CDR2 reads SVGAGI. The CDR3 sequence is 12 residues long. CDR3 amino acids: CASSNRVRPLHF. CDR3 nucleotides: TGTGCCAGCAGCAACAGGGTTAGGCCCCTCCACTTT.

As regards this clonotype: This may stem from a read error, because a much larger clone lies one nucleotide away. The chain employs TRBV28 and TRBJ2-7; TRBD2 might be the D (6 bases). Germline CDR1 and CDR2: MDHEN and SYDVKM. Deletions cut 5 bases from V and 6 bases from J, with 17 bases between. The CDR3 length is 14 residues. CDR3 sequence (DNA): TGTGCCAGCAGTGTACCTATGCGGGGCGGCGAGCAGTACTTC. It is translated as CASSVPMRGGEQYF. Based on the CDR3 plus reference TRBV28 and TRBJ2-7, the full variable domain is DVKVTQSSRYLVKRTGEKVFLECVQDMDHENMFWYRQDPGLGLRLIYFSYDVKMKEKGDIPEGYSVSREKKERFSLILESASTNQTSMYLCASSVPMRGGEQYFGPGTRLTVT.

The V gene is TRBV27, the J gene TRBJ2-5; D is unresolved. Germline V gene sequence: CDR1 MNHEY, CDR2 SMNVEV (reference sequence). The CDR3 length is 14 residues. Trimming took 6 bases from V and 7 from J, leaving 18 bases between them. In nucleotides, the CDR3 is TGTGCCAGCAGCTCCGGAACGAACTTTGGGACCCAGTACTTC. It is translated as CASSSGTNFGTQYF.

This clonotype was detected a few times. Given a much more abundant clone one base away, this may be a read error. This chain joins TRBV7-3 and TRBJ2-7, with D unresolved. CDR3 length: 12 amino acids. V gave up 2 bases and J gave up 1 base, with 3 bases separating them. Germline CDR1 SGHTA, CDR2 FQGTGA. The CDR3: CASSLWSYEQYF. Here the CDR3 DNA reads TGTGCCAGCAGCTTATGGTCCTACGAGCAGTACTTC.

The chain employs TRBV20-1 and TRBJ2-7; 13 positions match TRBD2. V lost 6 bases and J lost 3; bases outside the gene matches: 11. CDR3 length: 16 amino acids. Per the germline V gene, CDR1 is DFQATT and CDR2 is SNEGSKA (reference sequence). CDR3: CSAIGTGTSGIYEQYF. DNA for the CDR3: TGCAGTGCCATAGGGACCGGGACTAGCGGGATCTACGAGCAGTACTTC.

V and J are TRBV29-1 and TRBJ2-3, with D perhaps TRBD1 (5 bases). The CDR3 has 14 residues. In germline, CDR1 is SQVTM, CDR2 ANQGSEA. V shed 4 bases and J shed 2 bases, with 13 bases lying between them. CDR3 bases: TGCAGCGTTGCGCAGACAGTCCCCACAGATACGCAGTATTTT. This sequence encodes CSVAQTVPTDTQYF.

A few counts support this clonotype. The chain employs TRBV7-8 and TRBJ2-1; D remains ambiguous. The CDR3 loop spans 15 amino acids. V was cut by 3 bases and J by 7 bases, with 16 bases left in between. From germline, CDR1 is SGHVS and CDR2 FQNEAQ. CDR3 protein: CASSLMSMNLNEQFF. In DNA, the CDR3 is TGTGCCAGCAGCTTGATGTCTATGAATCTGAATGAGCAGTTCTTC.

The chain is built from TRBV10-3 and TRBJ1-5; perhaps TRBD1 as D (6 bases). CDR3 size: 13 residues. The V end was cut by 10 bases, the J end by 3 bases, with 13 bases between. CDR1 and CDR2 from the germline V gene are ENHRY and SYGVKD. CDR3 in DNA: TGTGCCACCGCTACAGGGAACAATCAGCCCCAGCATTTT. This encodes CATATGNNQPQHF.

This chain links TRBV13 with TRBJ2-7; D could derive from TRBD1 or TRBD2 (5 bases each). Per germline, CDR1 PRHDT and CDR2 FYEKMQ (reference sequence). Deletions cut 5 bases from V and 4 bases from J, with 12 bases between. The length of the CDR3 is 13 residues. The CDR3 region is CASSRVRGYEQYF. CDR3 nucleotide sequence: TGTGCCAGCAGCAGGGTGAGGGGTTACGAGCAGTACTTC.

The count of this clonotype is one. The J gene is TRBJ2-5, the V gene TRBV20-1; D might be TRBD1 or TRBD2, each matching 5 bases. Germline V CDR1 and CDR2: DFQATT, SNEGSKA (reference sequence). This CDR3 has 14 residues. Trimming cost V 0 bases and J 7 bases, with 15 bases left between them. The CDR3 loop reads CSARESRGLGTQYF. The CDR3 DNA reads TGCAGTGCTAGAGAATCACGGGGCCTGGGGACCCAGTACTTC.

This clonotype was counted only a few times. The DNA of the CDR3 is TGTGCCAGCAGCCCACTCCGTAGCGGGACGCAAGAGACCCAGTACTTC. Its translation: CASSPLRSGTQETQYF. The chain uses TRBV7-2 and TRBJ2-5; the match to TRBD2 covers 8 bases. V lost 5 bases to trimming and J lost 2 bases; unmatched junction nucleotides: 10. Germline CDR1 and CDR2: SGHTA and FQGNSA. The CDR3 runs 16 residues.

This clonotype came up a few times. This rearrangement joins TRBV20-1 to TRBJ2-3, with 7 positions matching TRBD1. Germline trimming cut 0 bases from V and 4 bases from J; bases unmatched to any gene: 7. The germline CDR1 and CDR2 sequences are DFQATT and SNEGSKA (reference sequence). This CDR3 is built from 15 residues. CDR3 protein: CSAREFGQASDTQYF. The CDR3 DNA is TGCAGTGCTAGAGAGTTCGGACAGGCCTCAGATACGCAGTATTTT.

The DNA for the CDR3 is TGCAGCGTTAGGACCATGGACAGGGCCCCAAACATTCAGTACTTC. Protein: CSVRTMDRAPNIQYF. The rearrangement joins TRBV29-1 to TRBJ2-4, with 8 positions matching TRBD1. V trimming: 5 bases; J trimming: 6 bases; junction bases outside the gene matches: 12. The V gene's germline CDR1 is SQVTM and CDR2 ANQGSEA. The CDR3 covers 15 residues. The variable domain in full, with the rest retrieved from reference TRBV29-1 and TRBJ2-4, is SAVISQKPSRDICQRGTSLTIQCQVDSQVTMMFWYRQQPGQSLTLIATANQGSEATYESGFVIDKFPISRPNLTFSTLTVSNMSPEDSSIYLCSVRTMDRAPNIQYFGAGTRLSVL.

This chain links TRBV5-6 with TRBJ2-1, with unresolved D. The V gene's germline CDR1 is SGHDT and CDR2 YYEEEE. Trimming took off 2 bases at V and 7 bases at J, with 19 bases between the two ends. The CDR3 runs to 16 residues. In DNA form, the CDR3 reads TGTGCCAGCAGCTTTAGAACCCGGGCGCTGTCTAATGAGCAGTTCTTC. The encoded protein is CASSFRTRALSNEQFF.

The rearrangement links TRBV4-3 to TRBJ2-7; 10 bases align to TRBD1. The CDR3 runs 13 residues. The germline gives CDR1 LGHNA, CDR2 YSLEER. V gave up 2 bases and J gave up 11 bases; unmatched junction bases: 6. The CDR3 here is CASSQQTGGGEYF. CDR3 sequence (DNA): TGCGCCAGCAGCCAACAGACAGGGGGCGGTGAGTACTTC.

This clonotype was seen a handful of times. The V call is TRBV7-2, the J call TRBJ2-5, with 14 bases identical to TRBD2. Germline loops: CDR1 SGHTA, CDR2 FQGNSA. V dropped 5 bases and J dropped 7; count of bases not matched to a gene: 6. This CDR3 has 15 amino acids. The CDR3 DNA follows: TGTGCCAGCAGCCCGGGACTAGCGGGAGAAACGACCCAGTACTTC. Amino acids: CASSPGLAGETTQYF.

Notes on this clonotype: A read error may produce the germline difference seen at one junction end. This chain connects TRBV4-3 to TRBJ2-1; TRBD2 agrees at 10 bases. Germline V lookup: CDR1 LGHNA, CDR2 YSLEER. This CDR3 comprises 17 residues. CDR3 coding DNA: TGCGCCAGCAACCAAGATATCCTAGCGGGAGTGGGAAATGAGCAGTTCTTC. Amino acids: CASNQDILAGVGNEQFF.

The chain links TRBV6-1 to TRBJ2-7, with a possible D match to TRBD1 (5 bases). V was clipped by 10 bases and J by 2 bases, with 12 bases between them. This CDR3 is 12 amino acids long. Per germline, CDR1 MNHNS and CDR2 SASEGT. Here the CDR3 reads CATKTDAYEQYF. The CDR3 DNA reads TGTGCCACAAAGACAGATGCCTACGAGCAGTACTTC.

The chain recombines TRBV6-6 with TRBJ2-1; maybe TRBD1 (5 bases). In germline, CDR1 is MNHNY, CDR2 SVGAGI (reference sequence). CDR3 length: 16 amino acids. V was pared by 10 bases and J by 4 bases, with 23 bases between. The CDR3 region has the DNA TGTGCCAACTCCATGAGGTGGACAAATTTTTACAATGAGCAGTTCTTC. This encodes CANSMRWTNFYNEQFF.

As for this clonotype: This sequence may be a read error, since a much larger clone differs from it by one base. The chain employs TRBV20-1 and TRBJ2-4, with D hard to call. The assigned J gene may be wrong: the sequence end matches TRBJ2-7 better. There are 12 residues in the CDR3. From germline, CDR1 is DFQATT and CDR2 SNEGSKA (reference sequence). The CDR3 DNA reads as TGCAGTGCTAGTCCCTCGGCTGGCGAGCAGTACTTC. It specifies CSASPSAGEQYF.

The chain carries TRBV27 and TRBJ2-4; D not resolved. Between the trimmed V and J ends, which lost 4 bases and 1 base, there was a span of 8 bases. This CDR3 has 14 amino acids. Germline lookup yields CDR1 MNHEY and CDR2 SMNVEV (reference sequence). The CDR3 DNA reads as TGTGCCAGCAGTTGGAACGGCGCCAAAAACATTCAGTACTTC. Translating gives CASSWNGAKNIQYF.

The rearrangement joins TRBV7-2 to TRBJ2-1, with TRBD2 matching over 8 bases. The CDR3 totals 15 residues. CDR1 is SGHTA, CDR2 FQGNSA, per germline. V shed 1 base and J 8 bases; nucleotides not matched to a gene: 7. The CDR3 loop is CASSLVGTRSDEQFF. The DNA of the CDR3 is TGTGCCAGCAGCTTAGTGGGGACTAGATCCGATGAGCAGTTCTTC.

V usage is TRBV5-1 and J usage is TRBJ2-5; the match to TRBD2 covers 7 bases. The J call may be wrong; the DNA end is better matched by TRBJ2-7. Germline CDR1 is SGHRS and CDR2 is YFSETQ. CDR3 length equals 15 residues. CDR3 sequence (DNA): TGCGCCAGCAGCTGGGGGGGAGTGGGACCAAACGAGCAGTACTTC. Protein sequence: CASSWGGVGPNEQYF.